These 5 T cell receptor beta chains originate from one sample sequenced in a study of OX40 agonist ivuxolimab in advanced cancers. Assay used: immunoSEQ multiplex PCR; TCRdb lists only in-frame clones, some missing. The sample has about 64,000 clones; 80% to 90% are singletons. The material sequenced was CD4+ or CD8+ T cells sorted from blood, taken in a trial of the OX40 agonist ivuxolimab. The receptors come from an adult with an advanced solid tumor such as melanoma, head and neck, liver or kidney cancer.

The chain uses TRBV7-9 and TRBJ2-5; TRBD1 matches 7 bases. The CDR3 length is 15 residues. V was clipped by 1 base and J by 5 bases; unmatched bases: 7. CDR1 SEHNR and CDR2 FQNEAQ come from the germline V gene (reference sequence). The CDR3 sequence: CASSLVTGAEETQYF. The CDR3 DNA follows: TGTGCCAGCAGCTTAGTAACAGGGGCCGAGGAGACCCAGTACTTC.

The chain recombines TRBV21-1 with TRBJ2-2; the table calls TRBD2, which could not be checked here. TRBV21-1 is described as a pseudogene. The CDR3 has 18 residues. The CDR3 nucleotides read TGTGCCAGCAGCAAAAAAGTAGGTAAGCGGGAGAACACCGGGGAGCTGTTTTTT. Encoded protein: CASSKKVGKRENTGELFF.

The rearrangement joins TRBV6-5 to TRBJ2-3, with TRBD2 matching over 7 bases. The CDR3 covers 14 residues. The trim removed 6 bases at V and 4 bases at J, leaving 7 bases unmatched. The V gene's germline CDR1 is MNHEY and CDR2 SVGAGI. Here the CDR3 reads CASRRGILSDTQYF. In DNA form, the CDR3 reads TGTGCCAGCAGGCGGGGGATATTGTCAGATACGCAGTATTTT.

The V and J genes are TRBV7-6 and TRBJ2-3; a weak D match, TRBD2 (6 bases). Germline-derived CDR1 and CDR2 are SGHVS and FNYEAQ. V gave up 3 bases and J gave up 6 bases, with 13 bases separating them. This CDR3 has 14 amino acids. The CDR3 spells CASSFGEASDTQYF. CDR3 coding DNA: TGTGCCAGCAGCTTTGGGGAGGCCAGTGATACGCAGTATTTT.

V gene TRBV19 combines with J gene TRBJ1-1; D gene ambiguous. This CDR3 comprises 12 residues. Trimming removed 8 bases from V and 7 bases from J, with 14 bases in between. Germline assignment: CDR1 LNHDA and CDR2 SQIVND (reference sequence). The CDR3 region has the DNA TGTGCCAGTCATTCCCTGATCAGTGAAGCTTTCTTT. It yields the protein CASHSLISEAFF. The whole variable domain, remainder taken from reference TRBV19 and TRBJ1-1, is DGGITQSPKYLFRKEGQNVTLSCEQNLNHDAMYWYRQDPGQGLRLIYYSQIVNDFQKGDIAEGYSVSREKKESFPLTVTSAQKNPTAFYLCASHSLISEAFFGQGTRLTVV.